Below, 29 T cell receptor beta chains from the same sample are listed, as sequenced in a study of blood T cells in healthy people across ages. Sample-barcoded 5' priming and a J-beta primer mix drove a second PCR of about 7 to 11 cycles. TCRdb recomputed calls from the 5' RACE reads with MiXCR, one row per CDR3 protein. In the table there are approximately 600,000 distinct CDR3 sequences, approximately 50% of which are singletons. The material sequenced was blood. The receptors come from a man aged 55 to 70 in good health.

The CDR3 sequence: CASSGWTGGGKLFF. The CDR3, as DNA: TGTGCCAGCAGCGGCTGGACAGGGGGAGGAAAACTGTTTTTT. The chain combines TRBV9 with TRBJ1-4; 10 bases map to TRBD1. Germline CDR1 and CDR2: SGDLS and YYNGEE. This CDR3 is 14 amino acids long. Germline trimming cut 3 bases from V and 10 bases from J; bases unmatched to any gene: 6. The variable domain in full, with the rest retrieved from reference TRBV9 and TRBJ1-4, is DSGVTQTPKHLITATGQRVTLRCSPRSGDLSVYWYQQSLDQGLQFLIQYYNGEERAKGNILERFSAQQFPDLHSELNLSSLELGDSALYFCASSGWTGGGKLFFGSGTQLSVL.

The chain is built from TRBV12-3 or TRBV12-4 and TRBJ2-5, with D hard to call. The CDR3 has 12 amino acids. The V end lost 7 bases, the J end lost 4 bases, and 10 bases lay between the germline ends. CDR3 protein: CASTLGRETQYF. The CDR3 DNA reads TGTGCCAGCACCTTGGGTAGAGAGACCCAGTACTTC.

V usage is TRBV10-3 and J usage is TRBJ1-1, with D unclear. The length of the CDR3 is 14 residues. V lost 0 bases to trimming and J lost 1 base, with 6 bases between them. CDR1 is ENHRY, CDR2 SYGVKD, per germline. CDR3 in amino acids: CAISESQKNTEAFF. The CDR3 DNA reads TGTGCCATCAGTGAGTCACAGAAGAACACTGAAGCTTTCTTT.

V usage is TRBV6-1 and J usage is TRBJ2-7; TRBD2 matches at 12 bases. Germline CDR1 and CDR2: MNHNS and SASEGT. The ends lost 6 bases at V and 3 bases at J; junction bases unmatched: 3. The CDR3 loop spans 14 amino acids. The CDR3 spells CASSPGLAGYEQYF. As DNA, the CDR3 is TGTGCCAGCAGCCCGGGACTAGCGGGCTACGAGCAGTACTTC.

A few counts support this clonotype. The J gene is TRBJ1-2, the V gene TRBV4-1, with a possible D match to TRBD1 (6 bases). Germline V gives CDR1 MGHRA, CDR2 YSYEKL. This CDR3 has 14 amino acids. Trimming shortened V by 5 bases and J by 8 bases, and 18 bases separated the two germline ends. CDR3 in DNA: TGCGCCAGCAGCTCCCCGGGTGGGGGGCGAGGCTACACCTTC. Translation: CASSSPGGGRGYTF.

Notes on this clonotype: The junction does not match germline at one end; this may be a read error. V usage is TRBV7-2 and J usage is TRBJ2-7, with D maybe TRBD1 (6 bases). The CDR3 runs to 15 residues. Looked up from germline, CDR1 is SGHTA and CDR2 is FQGNSA. In DNA, the CDR3 is TGTGCCAGCAGCTTAGGGGCCAGGGGCTCCCACGAGCAGTACTTC. Protein: CASSLGARGSHEQYF.

The chain employs TRBV14 and TRBJ1-1; no definite D call. Trimming cost V 4 bases and J 0 bases, with 6 bases left between them. Germline V gene data show CDR1 as SGHDN and CDR2 as FVKESK. This CDR3 contains 13 residues. CDR3 protein: CASSRTMNTEAFF. The CDR3 DNA reads TGTGCCAGCAGCCGGACCATGAACACTGAAGCTTTCTTT.

This clonotype was seen a few times. J is TRBJ2-4 and V is TRBV5-1, with TRBD2 matching 12 bases. Looked up from germline, CDR1 is SGHRS and CDR2 is YFSETQ. J was trimmed by 10 bases and V by 4 bases; bases with no gene match: 6. The CDR3 is 14 amino acids. CDR3 sequence: CASSGLAGSGIQYF. In nucleotides, the CDR3 is TGCGCCAGCAGCGGACTAGCGGGGTCGGGGATTCAGTACTTC. The full variable domain, with the rest looked up from reference TRBV5-1 and TRBJ2-4, is KAGVTQTPRYLIKTRGQQVTLSCSPISGHRSVSWYQQTPGQGLQFLFEYFSETQRNKGNFPGRFSGRQFSNSRSEMNVSTLELGDSALYLCASSGLAGSGIQYFGAGTRLSVL.

V usage is TRBV20-1 and J usage is TRBJ2-3, with 8 bases aligning to TRBD2. Germline values: CDR1 DFQATT, CDR2 SNEGSKA (reference sequence). The CDR3 spans 14 residues. The junction had 3 bases not matched to a gene; V was cut back by 3 bases and J by 1 base. CDR3 amino acids: CSASWRGGTDTQYF. The DNA of the CDR3 is TGCAGTGCTAGTTGGCGGGGGGGCACAGATACGCAGTATTTT.

The CDR3 DNA sequence: TGTGCCAGCAGACAGCGGGGGGGAGTAAACAAAGAGACCCAGTACTTC. Protein: CASRQRGGVNKETQYF. The rearrangement joins TRBV7-2 to TRBJ2-5; 10 nucleotides agree with TRBD2. This CDR3 has 16 residues. The V gene end was trimmed by 6 bases and the J gene end by 3 bases; junction bases not matched to a gene: 10. CDR1 is SGHTA and CDR2 is FQGNSA in the germline V gene. Drawing the rest from reference TRBV7-2 and TRBJ2-5, the complete variable domain is GAGVSQSPSNKVTEKGKDVELRCDPISGHTALYWYRQSLGQGLEFLIYFQGNSAPDKSGLPSDRFSAERTGGSVSTLTIQRTQQEDSAVYLCASRQRGGVNKETQYFGPGTRLLVL.

J is TRBJ2-1 and V is TRBV12-3 or TRBV12-4; 11 nucleotides match TRBD1. The CDR3 covers 18 residues. V trimming: 5 bases; J trimming: 0 bases; junction bases outside the gene matches: 9. CDR3 protein: CASSTGQGAGGSYNEQFF. The CDR3 nucleotides are TGTGCCAGCAGTACCGGACAGGGGGCCGGGGGCTCCTACAATGAGCAGTTCTTC.

The rearrangement joins TRBV5-8 to TRBJ2-1, with D possibly TRBD1 on 7 matching bases. Germline values: CDR1 SGHTS, CDR2 YDEGEE. V dropped 2 bases and J dropped 5 bases, with 17 bases sitting between them. This CDR3 is built from 16 residues. CDR3 DNA: TGTGCCAGCAGCTTCGGCGGGACAGCCATGAACAATGAGCAGTTCTTC. Its protein product is CASSFGGTAMNNEQFF. Based on the CDR3 plus reference TRBV5-8 and TRBJ2-1, the full variable domain is EAGVTQSPTHLIKTRGQQATLRCSPISGHTSVYWYQQALGLGLQFLLWYDEGEERNRGNFPPRFSGRQFPNYSSELNVNALELEDSALYLCASSFGGTAMNNEQFFGPGTRLTVL.

This clonotype has only a few counts. V gene TRBV6-6 combines with J gene TRBJ2-5, with 11 bases matching TRBD2. The CDR3 is made up of 15 amino acids. V was clipped by 5 bases and J by 0 bases; unmatched bases: 2. Per germline, CDR1 MNHNY and CDR2 SVGAGI (reference sequence). CDR3 sequence (DNA): TGTGCCAGCAGTCGACTAGCGGGGAACCAAGAGACCCAGTACTTC. Translating gives CASSRLAGNQETQYF.

The J gene is TRBJ2-4, the V gene TRBV14; 8 bases align to TRBD1. The assigned J gene may be wrong: the sequence end matches TRBJ2-7 better. Germline CDR1 reads SGHDN; CDR2 reads FVKESK. CDR3 length equals 14 residues. CDR3 DNA: TGTGCCAGCAGCCTATGGACAGGGTTCTACGAGCAGTACTTC. Its protein is CASSLWTGFYEQYF.

The rearrangement uses TRBV6-1 and TRBJ2-5; D not resolved. Germline CDR1 and CDR2: MNHNS and SASEGT. The CDR3 totals 12 residues. The V gene lost 7 bases and the J gene lost 5 bases, with 11 bases spanning the gap. The CDR3 spells CASTPESETQYF. In nucleotides, the CDR3 is TGTGCCAGCACCCCTGAATCGGAGACCCAGTACTTC.

The V call is TRBV7-6, the J call TRBJ1-6, with 7 bases lining up with TRBD1. Per germline, CDR1 SGHVS and CDR2 FNYEAQ. This CDR3 is 18 amino acids long. Trimming took 6 bases from V and 1 from J; bases not matched to a gene: 12. The CDR3 spells CASSPRQGGSSYNSPLHF. The CDR3 region has the DNA TGTGCCAGCAGTCCTCGACAGGGAGGGTCATCCTATAATTCACCCCTCCACTTT.

The chain links TRBV20-1 to TRBJ1-2; D perhaps matches TRBD1 (5 bases). This CDR3 has 13 residues. Looked up from germline, CDR1 is DFQATT and CDR2 is SNEGSKA (reference sequence). Between the trimmed V and J ends, which lost 3 bases and 5 bases, there was a span of 13 bases. CDR3 coding DNA: TGCAGTGCTAGCCCAGGGACTGGTTATGGCTACACCTTC. It specifies CSASPGTGYGYTF.

This chain uses TRBV20-1 with TRBJ2-3; maybe TRBD1 (5 bases). V dropped 0 bases and J dropped 1 base, with 14 bases sitting between them. Looked up from germline, CDR1 is DFQATT and CDR2 is SNEGSKA (reference sequence). The CDR3 is 16 residues long. The CDR3 loop reads CSARDWGKTRTDTQYF. The CDR3 DNA sequence: TGCAGTGCTAGAGATTGGGGCAAAACGCGCACAGATACGCAGTATTTT.

This clonotype has a handful of counts. The chain employs TRBV4-1 and TRBJ1-2, with unresolved D. The germline V gene has CDR1 MGHRA and CDR2 YSYEKL. The V gene lost 0 bases and the J gene lost 6 bases, with 11 bases spanning the gap. This CDR3 comprises 14 residues. CDR3 sequence (DNA): TGCGCCAGCAGCCAAGATCAACCCCCTCATGGCTACACCTTC. This translates into CASSQDQPPHGYTF.

V gene TRBV2 combines with J gene TRBJ2-5, with 11 bases lining up with TRBD2. CDR3 length: 13 amino acids. V shed 11 bases and J 1 base; nucleotides not matched to a gene: 3. Looked up from germline, CDR1 is SNHLY and CDR2 is FYNNEI. As DNA, the CDR3 is TGTGCCTCAGGACTAGCGGGCCAAGAGACCCAGTACTTC. Amino acids: CASGLAGQETQYF.

This chain uses TRBV21-1 with TRBJ2-3. TRBV21-1 is marked as a pseudogene. The CDR3 has 14 amino acids. The CDR3 is CASTVGTRTDTQYF. The DNA of the CDR3 is TGTGCCAGCACGGTGGGCACTAGGACAGATACGCAGTATTTT.

This clonotype appeared a few times. The V and J genes are TRBV7-9 and TRBJ1-1, with a tentative D call TRBD1 (6 bases). CDR3 size: 15 residues. Trimming took 0 bases from V and 4 from J, leaving 12 bases between them. Germline CDR1 reads SEHNR; CDR2 reads FQNEAQ (reference sequence). CDR3 region: CASSLAGGAGTEAFF. CDR3 coding DNA: TGTGCCAGCAGCTTAGCTGGGGGCGCGGGCACTGAAGCTTTCTTT.

This clonotype has just a few counts. The junction does not match germline at one end; this may be a read error. The chain employs TRBV29-1 and TRBJ2-5; TRBD1 matches 8 bases. Germline-derived CDR1 and CDR2 are SQVTM and ANQGSEA. The CDR3 spans 12 residues. The DNA of the CDR3 is TGCAGCTTTGACAGGGGCCAAGAGACCCAGTACTTC. Translation gives CSFDRGQETQYF.

The rearrangement links TRBV9 to TRBJ2-2, with unresolved D. V lost 5 bases, J lost 4 bases, and 15 bases lay in between. The CDR3 totals 15 residues. The germline CDR1 and CDR2 sequences are SGDLS and YYNGEE. In DNA, the CDR3 is TGTGCCAGCAGTCCTTTTGACATTCTCACCGGGGAGCTGTTTTTT. Translated: CASSPFDILTGELFF. Looking up the rest from reference TRBV9 and TRBJ2-2 gives the full variable domain: DSGVTQTPKHLITATGQRVTLRCSPRSGDLSVYWYQQSLDQGLQFLIQYYNGEERAKGNILERFSAQQFPDLHSELNLSSLELGDSALYFCASSPFDILTGELFFGEGSRLTVL.

The chain uses TRBV24-1 and TRBJ2-1; D ambiguous. This CDR3 contains 12 residues. V was cut by 4 bases and J by 5 bases, with 5 bases left in between. The germline V gene has CDR1 KGHDR and CDR2 SFDVKD. The CDR3 here is CATSDYDNEQFF. The CDR3 DNA reads as TGTGCCACCAGTGACTATGACAATGAGCAGTTCTTC.

The sample holds one count of this clonotype. V and J are TRBV20-1 and TRBJ2-5; tentatively, D is TRBD2 (6 bases). The germline V gene encodes CDR1 DFQATT and CDR2 SNEGSKA (reference sequence). CDR3 length equals 12 residues. Trimming pared 6 bases from V and 5 bases from J, leaving 13 bases between. CDR3 in DNA: TGCAGTGCCCAAATCCGGGGGGAGACCCAGTACTTC. It encodes CSAQIRGETQYF.

This clonotype was seen only a few times. The chain carries TRBV29-1 and TRBJ1-2; 9 bases agree with TRBD1. J lost 1 base, V lost 4 bases, and 7 bases had no gene match. The CDR3 loop spans 15 amino acids. CDR1 and CDR2 (germline): SQVTM, ANQGSEA. CDR3 sequence: CSVGNRGLGNYGYTF. The CDR3 DNA reads as TGCAGCGTTGGGAACAGGGGGCTGGGTAACTATGGCTACACCTTC.

This clonotype showed up just once. A much larger clone lies one base from this, so it may be a read error. The chain employs TRBV11-2 and TRBJ2-5, with TRBD1 matching over 10 bases. The V gene's germline CDR1 is SGHAT and CDR2 FQNNGV. The CDR3 has 15 amino acids. This CDR3 reads CVSSRAGQGKETQYF. Written as DNA, the CDR3 is TGTGTCAGCAGCCGGGCGGGACAGGGGAAAGAGACCCAGTACTTC.

The chain links TRBV11-2 to TRBJ2-1; TRBD2 matches 10 bases. Germline values: CDR1 SGHAT, CDR2 FQNNGV. This CDR3 is built from 16 residues. Trimming took 5 bases from V and 4 from J; bases not matched to a gene: 8. The CDR3 region has the DNA TGTGCCAGCAGCACAAATAGCGGGGGGTCTTACAATGAGCAGTTCTTC. Translating gives CASSTNSGGSYNEQFF.